The sequence of this TCR beta chain was determined in a study of cytomegalovirus exposure and HLA in healthy donors. General observations from the study: The listing of roughly 160 TCR beta chains classed them as cytomegalovirus-associated. A few CMV-associated chains proved CMV antigen-specific in vitro.

V gave up 5 bases and J gave up 3 bases, with 5 bases separating them. Germline V CDR1 and CDR2: MDHEN, SYDVKM. The CDR3 covers 11 residues. The validation cohort, a group of around 130 subjects, included the donors and was separate from the roughly 670-subject first cohort. A word on this clone: The antigen is unknown.

This table comes from immunoSEQ multiplex PCR, and its TCRdb copy is limited to in-frame clones, with some not included. The sample holds 43,000 or so clones, 80% to 95% seen once. The clonotype was recovered from a young man in good health and CMV-seronegative. The J gene is TRBJ2-7, the V gene TRBV28, with unresolved D. The sequencing input was PBMCs. CDR3 region: CASSQNYEQYF. CDR3 sequence (DNA): TGTGCCAGCAGTCAGAACTACGAGCAGTACTTC.